The 21 T cell receptor beta chains below all came from one sample that was sequenced in a study of cytotoxic CD8 clonotypes in ibrutinib-treated CLL. The repertoire was sequenced with immunoSEQ multiplex PCR; TCRdb's copy has only in-frame clones and lacks some. The sample has 250,000 to 350,000 clones, less than 85% seen once; the top ten hold 5.6%. Source: PBMCs, taken at disease progression, from a patient treated with ibrutinib. All receptors come from a human donor with chronic lymphocytic leukemia.

This chain joins TRBV6-6 and TRBJ2-7; 7 nucleotides match TRBD1. The V and J ends lost 5 bases and 3 bases, in that order; junction bases with no gene match: 4. The germline CDR1 and CDR2 sequences are MNHNY and SVGAGI (reference sequence). The CDR3 totals 13 residues. In DNA, the CDR3 is TGTGCCAGCAGTCGACAGGGTGACTACGAGCAGTACTTC. It is translated as CASSRQGDYEQYF.

This rearrangement joins TRBV7-2 to TRBJ2-5, with D uncertain. This CDR3 is built from 13 residues. V was shortened by 1 base and J by 4 bases, with 7 bases between the two germline ends. Per the germline V gene, CDR1 is SGHTA and CDR2 is FQGNSA. CDR3 coding DNA: TGTGCCAGCAGCTTAGTTCTCAGAGAGACCCAGTACTTC. This codes for CASSLVLRETQYF.

The gene calls are TRBV18 and TRBJ2-6; 9 positions agree with TRBD1. Germline CDR1 is KGHSH and CDR2 is LQKENI. CDR3 size: 21 residues. Germline trimming cut 2 bases from V and 0 bases from J; bases unmatched to any gene: 14. The CDR3 loop is CASSPVYYRGQGNSGANVLTF. Here the CDR3 DNA reads TGTGCCAGCTCACCAGTGTATTACAGGGGGCAGGGGAACTCTGGGGCCAACGTCCTGACTTTC.

The CDR3 loop reads CASSLTYEQYF. CDR3 sequence (DNA): TGTGCCAGCAGCTTAACGTACGAGCAGTACTTC. The chain joins TRBV7-8 to TRBJ2-7, with D unresolved. Germline values: CDR1 SGHVS, CDR2 FQNEAQ. CDR3 length: 11 amino acids. Trimming pared 2 bases from V and 4 bases from J, leaving 3 bases between.

The rearrangement links TRBV5-6 to TRBJ2-5; no reliable D call. The germline V gene has CDR1 SGHDT and CDR2 YYEEEE. This CDR3 region has 15 residues. V lost 1 base, J lost 2 bases, and 12 bases lay in between. This CDR3 reads CASSLRRPKQETQYF. Written as DNA, the CDR3 is TGTGCCAGCAGCTTGAGAAGACCCAAACAAGAGACCCAGTACTTC.

This rearrangement joins TRBV13 to TRBJ2-7, with 14 bases identical to TRBD2. The CDR3 runs to 17 residues. V lost 4 bases to trimming and J lost 2 bases; unmatched junction nucleotides: 7. In germline, CDR1 is PRHDT, CDR2 FYEKMQ (reference sequence). CDR3 in DNA: TGTGCCAGCAGCTCTTTAGGACTAGCGGGGGGACCCTACGAGCAGTACTTC. Protein sequence: CASSSLGLAGGPYEQYF.

This sequence joins TRBV27 and TRBJ2-7; 9 nucleotides align to TRBD1. Germline-derived CDR1 and CDR2 are MNHEY and SMNVEV (reference sequence). The CDR3 has 13 amino acids. With 5 bases clipped from V and 6 bases from J, the junction kept 5 bases outside the gene matches. The CDR3 nucleotides read TGTGCCAGCAGTCTTTGGACAGGGGTCGAGCAGTACTTC. Translation gives CASSLWTGVEQYF.

The V gene is TRBV19, the J gene TRBJ1-5; weak D call: TRBD1 (5 bases). CDR1 LNHDA and CDR2 SQIVND come from the germline V gene (reference sequence). The CDR3 runs to 14 residues. The V gene lost 6 bases and the J gene lost 4 bases, with 13 bases spanning the gap. The CDR3 loop is CASRSEGWNQPQHF. DNA for the CDR3: TGTGCCAGTAGATCGGAGGGGTGGAATCAGCCCCAGCATTTT.

The CDR3 DNA sequence: TGTGCCAGCAGTAATAATAACTATGGCTACACCTTC. Translation: CASSNNNYGYTF. The rearrangement joins TRBV6-5 to TRBJ1-2; D call uncertain. The V and J ends lost 5 bases and 1 base respectively, with 5 bases between them. This CDR3 comprises 12 residues. Per germline, CDR1 MNHEY and CDR2 SVGAGI.

The rearrangement links TRBV6-1 to TRBJ1-2; weak D call: TRBD1 (5 bases). This CDR3 spans 15 amino acids. Germline V gene sequence: CDR1 MNHNS, CDR2 SASEGT. Trimming took 2 bases from V and 1 from J, leaving 11 bases between them. CDR3 in DNA: TGTGCCAGCAGTGAACTTGCCAGGGATAACTATGGCTACACCTTC. Its translation is CASSELARDNYGYTF.

The chain employs TRBV6-5 and TRBJ2-2; TRBD2 matches 7 bases. The germline V gene has CDR1 MNHEY and CDR2 SVGAGI. V trimming: 4 bases; J trimming: 5 bases; junction bases outside the gene matches: 10. This CDR3 contains 16 residues. CDR3 in DNA: TGTGCCAGCAGTTTACAAGCGGGAATAGGAACCGGGGAGCTGTTTTTT. Translation gives CASSLQAGIGTGELFF.

This clone was seen only once. The junction departs from the called germline gene at one end, perhaps through a read error. The chain uses TRBV5-1 and TRBJ2-1; D possibly corresponds to TRBD1 (6 bases). Germline V lookup: CDR1 SGHRS, CDR2 YFSETQ. The CDR3 totals 16 residues. As DNA, the CDR3 is TGCGCCAGCAGCGGGTTGCCCAGGGGTACAGGTAATGGGCAGTTCTTC. This translates into CASSGLPRGTGNGQFF.

The chain recombines TRBV6-1 with TRBJ1-1; D is unclear. CDR1 MNHNS and CDR2 SASEGT come from the germline V gene. Trimming stripped 2 bases from V and 1 base from J, with 8 bases between. The CDR3 runs 14 residues. The CDR3 loop reads CASSEMVPNTEAFF. As DNA, the CDR3 is TGTGCCAGCAGTGAAATGGTACCGAACACTGAAGCTTTCTTT.

The chain recombines TRBV29-1 with TRBJ1-2; no reliable D call. V lost 1 base, J lost 7 bases, and 22 bases lay in between. Looked up from germline, CDR1 is SQVTM and CDR2 is ANQGSEA. CDR3 length: 16 residues. The DNA of the CDR3 is TGCAGCGTTGAAGCTCCGGTTGGGCCAACTCCTTTTGGCTACACCTTC. This translates into CSVEAPVGPTPFGYTF. Combining the CDR3 with reference TRBV29-1 and TRBJ1-2 gives the whole variable domain SAVISQKPSRDICQRGTSLTIQCQVDSQVTMMFWYRQQPGQSLTLIATANQGSEATYESGFVIDKFPISRPNLTFSTLTVSNMSPEDSSIYLCSVEAPVGPTPFGYTFGSGTRLTVV.

This clone was recorded a few times. The rearrangement links TRBV7-6 to TRBJ1-4; 7 bases match TRBD1. Germline lookup yields CDR1 SGHVS and CDR2 FNYEAQ. The CDR3 consists of 17 residues. After removal of 5 bases from V and 8 bases from J, the junction contained 17 bases not matched to a gene. CDR3: CASSQSTLSTTGEKLFF. CDR3 in DNA: TGTGCCAGCAGCCAAAGCACCCTCAGCACGACAGGGGAAAAACTGTTTTTT.

A few counts support this clone. This chain uses TRBV9 with TRBJ2-3, with D unresolved. CDR1 SGDLS and CDR2 YYNGEE come from the germline V gene. V was trimmed by 2 bases and J by 5 bases, leaving 15 bases between them. The CDR3 is 15 amino acids. The CDR3 reads CASSVWEGLGDTQYF. CDR3 sequence (DNA): TGTGCCAGCAGCGTTTGGGAAGGGCTCGGAGATACGCAGTATTTT.

This chain connects TRBV29-1 to TRBJ2-7, with D hard to call. The CDR3 runs to 13 residues. V lost 1 base to trimming and J lost 2 bases, with 9 bases between them. CDR1 is SQVTM and CDR2 is ANQGSEA in the germline V gene. For the CDR3, the DNA is TGCAGCGTTGAAGGTAGGGATGCCTACGAGCAGTACTTC. Residues: CSVEGRDAYEQYF.

V usage is TRBV27 and J usage is TRBJ2-3; D uncertain. V was trimmed by 4 bases and J by 2 bases, leaving 19 bases between them. CDR1 and CDR2 from the germline V gene are MNHEY and SMNVEV (reference sequence). The CDR3 has 17 amino acids. DNA of the CDR3: TGTGCCAGCAGTTCATTCCCCCCGTTTACCGACACAGATACGCAGTATTTT. This codes for CASSSFPPFTDTDTQYF.

The genes are TRBV11-2 and TRBJ2-5; D remains unclear. The CDR3 is made up of 16 amino acids. V was cut by 3 bases and J by 5 bases, with 19 bases left in between. Germline V gene lookup returns CDR1 SGHAT and CDR2 FQNNGV. The chain's CDR3 is CASSFSGGPQTETQYF. Written as DNA, the CDR3 is TGTGCCAGCAGCTTTAGTGGCGGCCCTCAAACGGAGACCCAGTACTTC.

This clone is a singleton in its sample. The V call is TRBV18, the J call TRBJ2-1; D possibly corresponds to TRBD1 (6 bases). Trimming pared 5 bases from V and 5 bases from J, leaving 10 bases between. CDR1 is KGHSH and CDR2 is LQKENI in the germline V gene. The CDR3 is 13 residues long. The CDR3 reads CASSAQGDNEQFF. CDR3 nucleotides: TGTGCCAGCTCAGCACAGGGAGACAATGAGCAGTTCTTC.

The CDR3 DNA reads TGTGCCAGCAGTGAGGGCTGGGGATCCGAGACCCAGTACTTC. Translated: CASSEGWGSETQYF. The chain uses TRBV25-1 and TRBJ2-5; D is undetermined. Germline V gene data show CDR1 as MGHDK and CDR2 as SYGVNS. The CDR3 consists of 14 residues. The germline V and J ends were trimmed by 3 bases and 5 bases, with 13 bases remaining between them.